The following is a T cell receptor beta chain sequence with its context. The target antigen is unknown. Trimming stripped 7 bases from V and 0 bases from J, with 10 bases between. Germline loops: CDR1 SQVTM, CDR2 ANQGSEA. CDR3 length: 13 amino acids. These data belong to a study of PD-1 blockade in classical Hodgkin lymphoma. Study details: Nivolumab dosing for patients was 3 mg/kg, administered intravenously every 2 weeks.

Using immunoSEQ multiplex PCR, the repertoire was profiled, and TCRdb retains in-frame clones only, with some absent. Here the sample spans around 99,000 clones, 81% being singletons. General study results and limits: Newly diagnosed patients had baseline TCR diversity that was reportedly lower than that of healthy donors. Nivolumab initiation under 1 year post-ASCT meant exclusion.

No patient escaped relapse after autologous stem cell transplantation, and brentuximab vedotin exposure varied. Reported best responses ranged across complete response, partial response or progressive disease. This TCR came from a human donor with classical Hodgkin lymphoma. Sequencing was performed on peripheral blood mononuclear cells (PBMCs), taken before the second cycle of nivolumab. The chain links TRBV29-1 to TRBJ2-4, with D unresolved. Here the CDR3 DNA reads TGCAGCGCATACCCACTAGCCAAAAACATTCAGTACTTC. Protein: CSAYPLAKNIQYF.